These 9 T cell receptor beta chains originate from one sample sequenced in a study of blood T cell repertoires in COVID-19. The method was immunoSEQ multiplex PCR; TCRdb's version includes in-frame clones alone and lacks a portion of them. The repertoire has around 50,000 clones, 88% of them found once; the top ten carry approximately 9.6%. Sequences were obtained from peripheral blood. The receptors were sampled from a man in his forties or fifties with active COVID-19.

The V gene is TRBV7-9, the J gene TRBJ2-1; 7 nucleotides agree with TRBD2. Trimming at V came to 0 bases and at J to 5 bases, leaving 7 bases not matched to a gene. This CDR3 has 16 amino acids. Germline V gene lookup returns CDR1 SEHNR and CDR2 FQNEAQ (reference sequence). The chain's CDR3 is CASSLAGDYLDNEQFF. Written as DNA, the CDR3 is TGTGCCAGCAGCTTAGCAGGGGACTATCTCGACAATGAGCAGTTCTTC.

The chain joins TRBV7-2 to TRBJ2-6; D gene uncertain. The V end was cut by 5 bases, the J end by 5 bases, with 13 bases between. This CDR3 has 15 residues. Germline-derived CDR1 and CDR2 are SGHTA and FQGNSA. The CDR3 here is CASSPELPWANVLTF. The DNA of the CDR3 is TGTGCCAGCAGCCCCGAACTCCCCTGGGCCAACGTCCTGACTTTC.

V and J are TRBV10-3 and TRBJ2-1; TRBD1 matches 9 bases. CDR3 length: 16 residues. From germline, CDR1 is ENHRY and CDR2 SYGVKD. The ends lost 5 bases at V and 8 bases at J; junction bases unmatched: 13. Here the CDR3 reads CAISPHGGQGVDEQFF. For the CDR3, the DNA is TGTGCCATCAGTCCCCATGGGGGACAGGGCGTCGATGAGCAGTTCTTC.

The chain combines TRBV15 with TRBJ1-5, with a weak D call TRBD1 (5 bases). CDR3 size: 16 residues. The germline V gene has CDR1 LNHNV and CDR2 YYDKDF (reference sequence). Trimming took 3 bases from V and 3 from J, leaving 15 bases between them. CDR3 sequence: CATSSGVGEVNQPQHF. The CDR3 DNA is TGTGCCACCAGCAGTGGGGTGGGGGAGGTCAATCAGCCCCAGCATTTT.

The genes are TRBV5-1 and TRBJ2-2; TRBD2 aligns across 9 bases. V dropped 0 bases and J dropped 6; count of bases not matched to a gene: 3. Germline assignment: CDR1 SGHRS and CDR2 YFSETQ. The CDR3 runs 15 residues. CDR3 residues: CASSLGSGSSGELFF. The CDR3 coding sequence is TGCGCCAGCAGCTTGGGTAGCGGGAGTTCCGGGGAGCTGTTTTTT.

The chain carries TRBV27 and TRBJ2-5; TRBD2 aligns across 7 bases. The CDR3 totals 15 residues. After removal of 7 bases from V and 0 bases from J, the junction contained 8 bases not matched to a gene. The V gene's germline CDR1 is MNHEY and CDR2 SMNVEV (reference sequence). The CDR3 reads CASTSSGMYQETQYF. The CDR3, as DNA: TGTGCCAGCACCTCCAGCGGGATGTACCAAGAGACCCAGTACTTC.

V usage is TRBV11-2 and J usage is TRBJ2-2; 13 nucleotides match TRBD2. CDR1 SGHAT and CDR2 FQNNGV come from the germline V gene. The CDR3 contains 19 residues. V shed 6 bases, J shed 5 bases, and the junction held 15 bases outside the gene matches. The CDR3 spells CASSPASGLAGFKTGELFF. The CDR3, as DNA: TGTGCCAGCAGTCCTGCTTCGGGACTAGCGGGATTTAAGACCGGGGAGCTGTTTTTT.

The CDR3 sequence: CASSFSGYEQYF. The CDR3 bases are TGTGCCAGCAGCTTCTCAGGCTACGAGCAGTACTTC. The chain joins TRBV7-2 to TRBJ2-7; no firm D call. The CDR3 spans 12 residues. Trimming left V 3 bases short and J 3 bases short, with 6 bases between. Germline V gene lookup returns CDR1 SGHTA and CDR2 FQGNSA. Full variable domain (outside the CDR3, taken from reference TRBV7-2 and TRBJ2-7): GAGVSQSPSNKVTEKGKDVELRCDPISGHTALYWYRQSLGQGLEFLIYFQGNSAPDKSGLPSDRFSAERTGGSVSTLTIQRTQQEDSAVYLCASSFSGYEQYFGPGTRLTVT.

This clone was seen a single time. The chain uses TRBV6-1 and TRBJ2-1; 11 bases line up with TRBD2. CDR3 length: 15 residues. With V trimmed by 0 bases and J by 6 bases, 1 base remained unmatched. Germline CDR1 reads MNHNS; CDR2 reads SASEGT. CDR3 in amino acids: CASSEASGGANEQFF. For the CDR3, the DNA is TGTGCCAGCAGTGAAGCTAGCGGGGGGGCCAATGAGCAGTTCTTC.